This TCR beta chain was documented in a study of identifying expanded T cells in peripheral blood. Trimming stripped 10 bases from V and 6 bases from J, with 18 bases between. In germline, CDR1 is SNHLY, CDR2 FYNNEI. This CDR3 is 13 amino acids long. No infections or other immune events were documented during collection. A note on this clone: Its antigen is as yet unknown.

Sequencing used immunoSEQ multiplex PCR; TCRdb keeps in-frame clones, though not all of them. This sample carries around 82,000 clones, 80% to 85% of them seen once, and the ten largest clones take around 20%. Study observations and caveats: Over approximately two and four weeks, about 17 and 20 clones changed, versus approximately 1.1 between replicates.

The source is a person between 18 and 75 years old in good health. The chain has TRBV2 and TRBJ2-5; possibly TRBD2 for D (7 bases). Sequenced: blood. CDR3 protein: CAIERWGGKTQYF. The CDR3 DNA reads TGTGCCATAGAGAGGTGGGGGGGCAAGACCCAGTACTTC.